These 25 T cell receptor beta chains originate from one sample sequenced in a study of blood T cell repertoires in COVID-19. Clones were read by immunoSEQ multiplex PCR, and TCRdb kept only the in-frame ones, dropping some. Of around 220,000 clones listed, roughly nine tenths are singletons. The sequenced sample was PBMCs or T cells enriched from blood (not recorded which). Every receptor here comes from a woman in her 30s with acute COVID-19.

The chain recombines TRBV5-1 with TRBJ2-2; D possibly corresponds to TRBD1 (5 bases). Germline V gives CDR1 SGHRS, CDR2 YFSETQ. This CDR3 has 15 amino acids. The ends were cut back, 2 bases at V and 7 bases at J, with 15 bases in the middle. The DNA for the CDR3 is TGCGCCAGCAGCTTCATGGGGCGATATGACGGGGAGCTGTTTTTT. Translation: CASSFMGRYDGELFF.

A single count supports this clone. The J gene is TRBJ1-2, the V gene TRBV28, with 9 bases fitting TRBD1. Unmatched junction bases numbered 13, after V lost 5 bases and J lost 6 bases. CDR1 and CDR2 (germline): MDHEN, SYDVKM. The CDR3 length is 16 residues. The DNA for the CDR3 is TGTGCCAGCAGTCCTCACACGACAGGGGGTGATCATGGCTACACCTTC. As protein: CASSPHTTGGDHGYTF.

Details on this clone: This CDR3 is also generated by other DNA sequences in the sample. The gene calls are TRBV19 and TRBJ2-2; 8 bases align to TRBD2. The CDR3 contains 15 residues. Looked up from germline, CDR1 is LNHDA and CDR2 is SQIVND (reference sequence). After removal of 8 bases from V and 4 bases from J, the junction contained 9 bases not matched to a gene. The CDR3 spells CASRGGLAGTGELFF. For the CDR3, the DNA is TGTGCCAGTCGCGGGGGCCTAGCGGGCACCGGGGAGCTGTTTTTT.

CDR3 DNA sequence: TGTGCCAGCAGTAATAGCGGGAGCCCAGATACGCAGTATTTT. Its translation: CASSNSGSPDTQYF. The chain has TRBV6-6 and TRBJ2-3, with 9 nucleotides matching TRBD2. Trimming at V came to 5 bases and at J to 4 bases, leaving 4 bases not matched to a gene. The CDR3 contains 14 residues. Germline values: CDR1 MNHNY, CDR2 SVGAGI (reference sequence).

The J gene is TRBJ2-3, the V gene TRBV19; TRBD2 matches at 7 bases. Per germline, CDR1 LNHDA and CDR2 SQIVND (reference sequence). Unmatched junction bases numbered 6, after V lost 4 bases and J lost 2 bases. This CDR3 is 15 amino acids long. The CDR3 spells CASSSRDYYTDTQYF. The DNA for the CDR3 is TGTGCCAGTAGTAGCCGGGACTATTACACAGATACGCAGTATTTT.

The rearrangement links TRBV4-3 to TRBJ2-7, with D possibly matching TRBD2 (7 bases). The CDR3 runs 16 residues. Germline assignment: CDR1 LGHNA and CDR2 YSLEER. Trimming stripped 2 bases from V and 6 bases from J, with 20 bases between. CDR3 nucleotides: TGCGCCAGCAGCCAAAGCCAAGGGGGGGCAGGGGCCGAGCAGTACTTC. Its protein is CASSQSQGGAGAEQYF.

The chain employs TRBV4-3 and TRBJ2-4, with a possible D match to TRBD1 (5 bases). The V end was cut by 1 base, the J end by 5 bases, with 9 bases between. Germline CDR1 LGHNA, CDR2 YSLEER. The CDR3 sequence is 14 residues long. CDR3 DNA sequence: TGCGCCAGCAGCCAAGGCTGGGGCGAAAACATTCAGTACTTC. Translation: CASSQGWGENIQYF.

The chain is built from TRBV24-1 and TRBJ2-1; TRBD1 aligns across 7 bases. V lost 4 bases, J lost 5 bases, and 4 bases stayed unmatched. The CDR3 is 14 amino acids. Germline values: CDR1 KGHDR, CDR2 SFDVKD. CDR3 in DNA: TGTGCCACCAGTGAAACCGGGACAGACAATGAGCAGTTCTTC. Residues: CATSETGTDNEQFF.

This CDR3 is CASSVGQDEQFF. CDR3 bases: TGTGCCAGCAGCGTAGGGCAGGATGAGCAGTTCTTC. The V gene is TRBV9, the J gene TRBJ2-1, with unresolved D. The CDR3 consists of 12 residues. Trimming cost V 0 bases and J 8 bases, with 6 bases left between them. Germline V gene data show CDR1 as SGDLS and CDR2 as YYNGEE.

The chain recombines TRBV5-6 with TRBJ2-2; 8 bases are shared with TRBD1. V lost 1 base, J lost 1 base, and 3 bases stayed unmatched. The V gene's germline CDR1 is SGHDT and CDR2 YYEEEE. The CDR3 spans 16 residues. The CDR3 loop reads CASSLPGGENTGELFF. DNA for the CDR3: TGTGCCAGCAGCTTGCCAGGGGGCGAGAACACCGGGGAGCTGTTTTTT.

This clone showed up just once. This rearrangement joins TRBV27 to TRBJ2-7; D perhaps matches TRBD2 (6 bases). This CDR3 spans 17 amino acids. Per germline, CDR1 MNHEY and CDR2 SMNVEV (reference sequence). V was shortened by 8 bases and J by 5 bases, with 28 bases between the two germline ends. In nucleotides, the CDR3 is TGTGCCAGCTACCCGGCTGATGGTAGCGGCAGTAGGGACGAGCAGTACTTC. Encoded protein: CASYPADGSGSRDEQYF.

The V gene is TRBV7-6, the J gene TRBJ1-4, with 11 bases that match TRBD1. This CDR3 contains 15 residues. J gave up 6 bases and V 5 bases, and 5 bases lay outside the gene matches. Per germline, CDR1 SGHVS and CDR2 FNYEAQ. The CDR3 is CASSARTGGDEKLFF. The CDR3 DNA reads TGTGCCAGCAGCGCAAGGACAGGGGGCGATGAAAAACTGTTTTTT.

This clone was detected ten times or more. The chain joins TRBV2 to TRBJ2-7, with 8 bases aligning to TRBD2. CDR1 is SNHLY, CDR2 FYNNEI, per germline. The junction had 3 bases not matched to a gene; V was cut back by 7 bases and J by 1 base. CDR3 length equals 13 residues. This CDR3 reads CASTLADSYEQYF. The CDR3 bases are TGTGCCAGCACACTAGCGGATTCCTACGAGCAGTACTTC.

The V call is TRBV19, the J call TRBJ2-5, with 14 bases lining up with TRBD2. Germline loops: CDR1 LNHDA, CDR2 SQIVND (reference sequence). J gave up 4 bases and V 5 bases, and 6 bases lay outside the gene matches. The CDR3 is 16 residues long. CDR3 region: CASSPAGTSGGETQYF. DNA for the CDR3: TGTGCCAGTAGTCCCGCCGGGACTAGCGGGGGAGAGACCCAGTACTTC.

CDR3 amino acids: CSASGGVRETQYF. The CDR3 DNA sequence: TGCAGCGCTAGCGGGGGGGTAAGGGAGACCCAGTACTTC. The gene calls are TRBV29-1 and TRBJ2-5; 12 positions match TRBD2. Per germline, CDR1 SQVTM and CDR2 ANQGSEA. Trimming at V came to 7 bases and at J to 5 bases, leaving 5 bases not matched to a gene. CDR3 size: 13 residues.

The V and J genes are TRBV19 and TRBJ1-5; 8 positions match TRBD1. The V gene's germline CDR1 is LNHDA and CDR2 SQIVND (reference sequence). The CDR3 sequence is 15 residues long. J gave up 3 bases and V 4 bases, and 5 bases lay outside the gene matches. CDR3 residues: CASSNPGQVNQPQHF. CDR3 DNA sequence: TGTGCCAGTAGTAATCCGGGACAGGTCAATCAGCCCCAGCATTTT.

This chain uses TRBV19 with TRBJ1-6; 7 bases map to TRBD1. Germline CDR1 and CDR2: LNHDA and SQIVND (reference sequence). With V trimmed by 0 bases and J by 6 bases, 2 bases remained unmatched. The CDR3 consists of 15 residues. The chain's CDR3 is CASSIDRQGNSPLHF. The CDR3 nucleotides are TGTGCCAGTAGTATAGATCGACAGGGTAATTCACCCCTCCACTTT. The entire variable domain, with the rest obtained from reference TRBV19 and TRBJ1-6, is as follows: DGGITQSPKYLFRKEGQNVTLSCEQNLNHDAMYWYRQDPGQGLRLIYYSQIVNDFQKGDIAEGYSVSREKKESFPLTVTSAQKNPTAFYLCASSIDRQGNSPLHFGNGTRLTVT.

CDR3 coding DNA: TGTGCCATCAGTGGGACTAGCGGGAGCTATGAGCAGTTCTTC. It specifies CAISGTSGSYEQFF. This chain uses TRBV10-3 with TRBJ2-1, with TRBD2 matching 13 bases. Germline CDR1 ENHRY, CDR2 SYGVKD. Losses at the gene ends were 4 bases for V and 8 bases for J; bases not matched to a gene: 2. This CDR3 region has 14 residues.

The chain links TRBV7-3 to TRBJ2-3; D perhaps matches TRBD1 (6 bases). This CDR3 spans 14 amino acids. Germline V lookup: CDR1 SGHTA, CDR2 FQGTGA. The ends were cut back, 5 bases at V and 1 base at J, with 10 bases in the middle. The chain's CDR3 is CASSQGHRTDTQYF. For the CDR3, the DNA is TGTGCCAGCAGCCAGGGGCACCGCACAGATACGCAGTATTTT. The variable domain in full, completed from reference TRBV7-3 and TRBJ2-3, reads GAGVSQTPSNKVTEKGKYVELRCDPISGHTALYWYRQSLGQGPEFLIYFQGTGAADDSGLPNDRFFAVRPEGSVSTLKIQRTERGDSAVYLCASSQGHRTDTQYFGPGTRLTVL.

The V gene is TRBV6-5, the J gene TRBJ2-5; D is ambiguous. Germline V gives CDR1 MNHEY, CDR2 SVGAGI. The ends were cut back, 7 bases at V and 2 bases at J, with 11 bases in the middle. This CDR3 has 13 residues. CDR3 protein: CASNWQIQETQYF. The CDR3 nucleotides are TGTGCCAGCAATTGGCAGATTCAAGAGACCCAGTACTTC.

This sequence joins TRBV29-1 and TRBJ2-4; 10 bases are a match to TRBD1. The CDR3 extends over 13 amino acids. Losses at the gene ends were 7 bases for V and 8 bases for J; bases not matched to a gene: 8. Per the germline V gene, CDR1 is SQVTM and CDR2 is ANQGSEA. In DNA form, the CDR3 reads TGCAGCGCCGTTGGACAGGGGGGAGACATTCAGTACTTC. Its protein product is CSAVGQGGDIQYF.

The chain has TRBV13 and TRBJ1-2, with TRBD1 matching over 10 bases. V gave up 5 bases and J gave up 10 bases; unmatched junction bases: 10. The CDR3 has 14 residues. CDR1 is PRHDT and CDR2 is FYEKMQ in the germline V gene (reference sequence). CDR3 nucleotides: TGTGCCAGCAGCCCACGACAGGGGGCGATTTCCTACACCTTC. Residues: CASSPRQGAISYTF.

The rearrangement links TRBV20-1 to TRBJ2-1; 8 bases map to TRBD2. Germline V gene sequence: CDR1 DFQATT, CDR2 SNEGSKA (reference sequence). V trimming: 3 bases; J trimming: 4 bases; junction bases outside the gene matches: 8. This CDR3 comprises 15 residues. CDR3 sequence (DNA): TGCAGTGCTAGTCCGAGCGGGGGTTCGTACAATGAGCAGTTCTTC. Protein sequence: CSASPSGGSYNEQFF.

The CDR3 loop is CASSVPGHLNTEAFF. The CDR3 nucleotides are TGTGCCAGCAGCGTCCCGGGACACTTGAACACTGAAGCTTTCTTT. This chain connects TRBV21-1 to TRBJ1-1; the D segment call TRBD1 is taken from the table without a DNA check. TRBV21-1 is a documented pseudogene. The CDR3 runs to 15 residues.

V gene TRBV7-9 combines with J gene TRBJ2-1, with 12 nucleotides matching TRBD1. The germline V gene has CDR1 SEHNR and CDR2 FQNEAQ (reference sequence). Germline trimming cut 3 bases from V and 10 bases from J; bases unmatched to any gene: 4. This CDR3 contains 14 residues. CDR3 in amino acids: CASSFEGQGAEQFF. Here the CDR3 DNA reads TGTGCCAGCAGCTTTGAGGGACAGGGGGCCGAGCAGTTCTTC.